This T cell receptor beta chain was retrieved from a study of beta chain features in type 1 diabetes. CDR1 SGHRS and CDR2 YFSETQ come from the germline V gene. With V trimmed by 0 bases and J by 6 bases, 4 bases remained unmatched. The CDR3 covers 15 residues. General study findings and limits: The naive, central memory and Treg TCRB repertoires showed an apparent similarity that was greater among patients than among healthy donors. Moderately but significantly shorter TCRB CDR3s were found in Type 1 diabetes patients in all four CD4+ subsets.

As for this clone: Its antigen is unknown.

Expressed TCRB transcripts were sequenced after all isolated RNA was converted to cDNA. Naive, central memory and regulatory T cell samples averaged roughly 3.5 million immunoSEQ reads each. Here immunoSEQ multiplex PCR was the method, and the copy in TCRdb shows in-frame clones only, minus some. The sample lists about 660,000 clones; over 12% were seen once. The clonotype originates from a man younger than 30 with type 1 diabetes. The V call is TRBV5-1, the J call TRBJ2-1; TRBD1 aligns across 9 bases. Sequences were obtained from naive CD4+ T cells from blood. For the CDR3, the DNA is TGCGCCAGCAGCTTGGCGAACAGGGGGCCCAATGAGCAGTTCTTC. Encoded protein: CASSLANRGPNEQFF.